The 29 T cell receptor beta chains listed next were all sequenced from one sample in a study of blood T cell repertoires in COVID-19. The table came from immunoSEQ multiplex PCR; TCRdb's copy has only in-frame clones and leaves some out. Among 450,000 or so clones listed, approximately 91% were seen once. Sequencing input: peripheral blood. The receptors come from a woman aged 35 to 49 with COVID-19, enrolled during active disease.

The V and J genes are TRBV9 and TRBJ2-7; D is possibly TRBD2 (6 bases). The length of the CDR3 is 14 residues. CDR1 and CDR2 from the germline V gene are SGDLS and YYNGEE. Trimming left V 2 bases short and J 6 bases short, with 15 bases between. CDR3 amino acids: CASSVSLLGGEQYF. The CDR3 DNA reads TGTGCCAGCAGCGTTAGCCTCCTCGGGGGCGAGCAGTACTTC.

CDR3 residues: CASSRFFRGRDPSTDTQYF. The CDR3 DNA reads as TGTGCCAGCAGCCGGTTCTTTCGCGGGAGGGACCCTAGCACAGATACGCAGTATTTT. The V gene is TRBV3-1 (or the pseudogene TRBV3-2), the J gene TRBJ2-3, with 9 bases matching TRBD2. CDR1 is LGHDT, CDR2 YNNKEL, per germline (reference sequence). The J segment lost 0 bases and the V segment lost 4 bases, leaving 14 bases of the junction unmatched. The CDR3 is made up of 19 amino acids.

This chain links TRBV28 with TRBJ1-1, with a weak D call TRBD1 (5 bases). The germline V gene has CDR1 MDHEN and CDR2 SYDVKM. V was clipped by 6 bases and J by 10 bases, with 18 bases between them. The CDR3 extends over 13 amino acids. CDR3 nucleotides: TGTGCCAGCAGCGGATATACAGGTTTAGGAGCTTTCTTT. Protein product: CASSGYTGLGAFF.

The rearrangement links TRBV5-1 to TRBJ1-2; no definite D call. Deletions cut 3 bases from V and 0 bases from J, with 9 bases between. Germline V gene data show CDR1 as SGHRS and CDR2 as YFSETQ. This CDR3 comprises 14 residues. In nucleotides, the CDR3 is TGCGCCAGCAGCTCGAACATTCCTAACTATGGCTACACCTTC. This encodes CASSSNIPNYGYTF. Using reference TRBV5-1 and TRBJ1-2 for the parts outside the CDR3, the full variable domain is KAGVTQTPRYLIKTRGQQVTLSCSPISGHRSVSWYQQTPGQGLQFLFEYFSETQRNKGNFPGRFSGRQFSNSRSEMNVSTLELGDSALYLCASSSNIPNYGYTFGSGTRLTVV.

This rearrangement joins TRBV9 to TRBJ2-2; tentative D call: TRBD2 (5 bases). CDR3 length: 16 amino acids. Germline V gives CDR1 SGDLS, CDR2 YYNGEE. V was pared by 0 bases and J by 1 base, with 10 bases between. CDR3 amino acids: CASSVGLSKNTGELFF. DNA for the CDR3: TGTGCCAGCAGCGTAGGACTATCCAAGAACACCGGGGAGCTGTTTTTT.

This chain connects TRBV6-5 to TRBJ2-7; 10 bases agree with TRBD1. The CDR3 sequence is 14 residues long. Per the germline V gene, CDR1 is MNHEY and CDR2 is SVGAGI. V dropped 7 bases and J dropped 5; count of bases not matched to a gene: 8. The CDR3 DNA reads TGTGCCAGCAACCCCGGGACAGGGGCCGACGAGCAGTACTTC. Protein: CASNPGTGADEQYF.

The V call is TRBV30, the J call TRBJ1-1; D uncertain. This CDR3 comprises 15 residues. Germline V lookup: CDR1 GTSNPN, CDR2 SVGIG (reference sequence). V gave up 4 bases and J gave up 5 bases, with 20 bases separating them. Here the CDR3 reads CAWILSGRIGTEAFF. The DNA for the CDR3 is TGTGCCTGGATCCTGTCAGGAAGGATAGGAACTGAAGCTTTCTTT.

The rearrangement uses TRBV27 and TRBJ2-7; TRBD2 matches 10 bases. V lost 5 bases and J lost 0; bases outside the gene matches: 10. The length of the CDR3 is 17 residues. Per germline, CDR1 MNHEY and CDR2 SMNVEV (reference sequence). DNA for the CDR3: TGTGCCAGCAGTCTAGCGGGAGAGGCGGTCAGCTCCTACGAGCAGTACTTC. Its translation is CASSLAGEAVSSYEQYF.

V and J are TRBV23-1 and TRBJ2-4, with D maybe TRBD1 (6 bases). TRBV23-1 is flagged as an ORF with uncertain function. This CDR3 spans 19 amino acids. With 0 bases removed from V and 0 bases from J, the gap between germline ends came to 18 bases. CDR3: CASSQSCRTDPLAKNIQYF. The CDR3 nucleotides are TGCGCCAGCAGTCAATCGTGCCGGACAGACCCTCTAGCCAAAAACATTCAGTACTTC.

This chain joins TRBV5-1 and TRBJ1-2, with 7 nucleotides matching TRBD1. The CDR3 extends over 12 amino acids. The junction had 3 bases not matched to a gene; V was cut back by 0 bases and J by 10 bases. Germline loops: CDR1 SGHRS, CDR2 YFSETQ. The CDR3 nucleotides are TGCGCCAGCAGCTTGGGGGACAGCGTCTACACCTTC. Encoded protein: CASSLGDSVYTF.

The chain is built from TRBV7-9 and TRBJ2-2; 8 nucleotides match TRBD1. The CDR3 sequence is 18 residues long. Germline CDR1 reads SEHNR; CDR2 reads FQNEAQ (reference sequence). J lost 1 base, V lost 0 bases, and 7 bases had no gene match. DNA of the CDR3: TGTGCCAGCAGCTTAGCCGGCGGGACAGGACGGAACACCGGGGAGCTGTTTTTT. This sequence encodes CASSLAGGTGRNTGELFF.

J is TRBJ1-1 and V is TRBV18, with 11 bases fitting TRBD1. V lost 3 bases, J lost 0 bases, and 12 bases stayed unmatched. CDR3 length: 19 amino acids. Germline V gene data show CDR1 as KGHSH and CDR2 as LQKENI. CDR3 in amino acids: CASSPVDPGQGDLNTEAFF. CDR3 DNA: TGTGCCAGCTCACCGGTTGACCCGGGACAGGGGGATTTGAACACTGAAGCTTTCTTT.

The chain combines TRBV11-3 with TRBJ2-1; the D gene is possibly TRBD2 (6 bases). This CDR3 contains 12 residues. Germline V gene lookup returns CDR1 SGHNT and CDR2 YENEEA. V lost 5 bases to trimming and J lost 7 bases, with 9 bases between them. CDR3 sequence: CASSNAGNEQFF. The CDR3 region has the DNA TGTGCCAGCAGCAACGCGGGGAATGAGCAGTTCTTC.

This clone was found once. The gene calls are TRBV5-1 and TRBJ1-5, with 9 bases lining up with TRBD1. The CDR3 consists of 14 residues. The V gene's germline CDR1 is SGHRS and CDR2 YFSETQ. J lost 7 bases, V lost 4 bases, and 6 bases had no gene match. In DNA, the CDR3 is TGCGCCAGCAGCCGGGGACAGGGAGAGCAGCCCCAGCATTTT. It specifies CASSRGQGEQPQHF.

This clone has more than one count but fewer than ten. The rearrangement joins TRBV28 to TRBJ1-2; no firm D call. This CDR3 is built from 15 residues. Germline loops: CDR1 MDHEN, CDR2 SYDVKM. The V end was cut by 5 bases, the J end by 6 bases, with 19 bases between. CDR3 coding DNA: TGTGCCAGCAGTGGGCGGGCAGGAAGATTGGATGGCTACACCTTC. This gives the protein CASSGRAGRLDGYTF.

The chain links TRBV11-2 to TRBJ1-1; 7 bases line up with TRBD1. The germline V gene encodes CDR1 SGHAT and CDR2 FQNNGV. The junction had 14 bases not matched to a gene; V was cut back by 6 bases and J by 1 base. The CDR3 length is 17 residues. The CDR3 spells CASRQGGRGYRNTEAFF. CDR3 coding DNA: TGTGCCAGCAGACAGGGCGGCAGGGGGTATAGGAACACTGAAGCTTTCTTT.

V usage is TRBV3-1 (or the pseudogene TRBV3-2) and J usage is TRBJ2-3; 10 nucleotides line up with TRBD2. J was trimmed by 1 base and V by 1 base; bases with no gene match: 8. Germline V gene sequence: CDR1 LGHDT, CDR2 YNNKEL (reference sequence). This CDR3 has 18 amino acids. CDR3 DNA sequence: TGTGCCAGCAGCCAAGGAGCTAGCGGGGGCCGGGGCACAGATACGCAGTATTTT. It is translated as CASSQGASGGRGTDTQYF.

The rearrangement links TRBV27 to TRBJ1-6; no definite D call. Germline V gives CDR1 MNHEY, CDR2 SMNVEV (reference sequence). The CDR3 contains 12 residues. V was clipped by 8 bases and J by 9 bases, with 11 bases between them. In DNA form, the CDR3 reads TGTGCCAGCCAGGACTGGAGTTCACCCCTCCACTTT. Amino acids: CASQDWSSPLHF.

CDR3 coding DNA: TGTGCCAGCAGCTTGAGGGCGGGGGGGCGAGAGCAGTACTTC. Its protein product is CASSLRAGGREQYF. V gene TRBV5-4 combines with J gene TRBJ2-7, with 9 bases matching TRBD2. The germline CDR1 and CDR2 sequences are SGHNT and YYREEE (reference sequence). The CDR3 extends over 14 amino acids. Trimming removed 1 base from V and 7 bases from J; junction bases left unmatched: 6.

The chain joins TRBV5-1 to TRBJ2-3; D possibly corresponds to TRBD1 (5 bases). V shed 6 bases and J shed 0 bases, with 11 bases lying between them. CDR3 length equals 14 residues. Germline CDR1 and CDR2: SGHRS and YFSETQ. The CDR3 reads CASNPDSSTDTQYF. The CDR3 DNA sequence: TGCGCCAGCAACCCTGACAGCAGCACAGATACGCAGTATTTT.

Worth noting for this clone: At one end the junction does not follow the germline gene, possibly because of a read error. The chain joins TRBV7-7 to TRBJ2-2; TRBD1 aligns across 9 bases. The CDR3 has 16 residues. CDR1 and CDR2 from the germline V gene are SSHAT and FNYEAQ (reference sequence). The CDR3 reads CASSLVTGGSTGELFF. CDR3 coding DNA: TGTGCTAGCAGCTTAGTTACAGGGGGCTCCACCGGGGAGCTGTTTTTT.

J is TRBJ2-7 and V is TRBV19, with 9 bases matching TRBD2. Germline values: CDR1 LNHDA, CDR2 SQIVND (reference sequence). The CDR3 is 14 residues long. With V trimmed by 10 bases and J by 2 bases, 9 bases remained unmatched. This CDR3 is CATSTSGPAYEQYF. The CDR3 DNA reads TGTGCCACCTCAACTAGCGGGCCAGCCTACGAGCAGTACTTC.

The J gene is TRBJ2-1, the V gene TRBV28; 7 bases map to TRBD1. The germline gives CDR1 MDHEN, CDR2 SYDVKM. This CDR3 contains 18 residues. With 3 bases clipped from V and 3 bases from J, the junction kept 14 bases outside the gene matches. CDR3 DNA: TGTGCCAGCAGTTTCCGGGACAGATCACGAGAAATCTACAATGAGCAGTTCTTC. Encoded protein: CASSFRDRSREIYNEQFF.

The rearrangement links TRBV7-9 to TRBJ1-2; no reliable D call. The germline V gene encodes CDR1 SEHNR and CDR2 FQNEAQ (reference sequence). Trimming shortened V by 1 base and J by 2 bases, and 11 bases separated the two germline ends. This CDR3 region has 15 residues. In DNA form, the CDR3 reads TGTGCCAGCAGCTTAGAAGTAAAACAGAACTATGGCTACACCTTC. This encodes CASSLEVKQNYGYTF.

The chain uses TRBV27 and TRBJ1-1; D is unresolved. The germline V gene has CDR1 MNHEY and CDR2 SMNVEV (reference sequence). Trimming removed 0 bases at V and 0 bases at J, with 14 bases between. The CDR3 spans 17 residues. The CDR3 nucleotides are TGTGCCAGCAGTTTATCAAGAGGGAGGAGTTTGAACACTGAAGCTTTCTTT. Its protein is CASSLSRGRSLNTEAFF.

The chain links TRBV11-1 to TRBJ2-3; 7 bases are shared with TRBD1. The CDR3 extends over 14 amino acids. V trimming: 6 bases; J trimming: 2 bases; junction bases outside the gene matches: 5. Per germline, CDR1 SGHAT and CDR2 FQDESV (reference sequence). The CDR3 coding sequence is TGTGCCAGCAGGAAGGACAGGCCCACAGATACGCAGTATTTT. It codes for CASRKDRPTDTQYF. Supplemented by reference TRBV11-1 and TRBJ2-3, the full variable domain reads EAEVAQSPRYKITEKSQAVAFWCDPISGHATLYWYRQILGQGPELLVQFQDESVVDDSQLPKDRFSAERLKGVDSTLKIQPAELGDSAMYLCASRKDRPTDTQYFGPGTRLTVL.

The chain joins TRBV19 to TRBJ2-6; 7 bases line up with TRBD2. The CDR3 is 20 residues long. V gave up 3 bases and J gave up 4 bases; unmatched junction bases: 18. Germline V gene sequence: CDR1 LNHDA, CDR2 SQIVND (reference sequence). The CDR3 is CASSIWSQRGPGPGANVLTF. The CDR3 nucleotides are TGTGCCAGTAGTATTTGGTCTCAGCGGGGTCCTGGTCCGGGGGCCAACGTCCTGACTTTC.

The chain couples TRBV29-1 to TRBJ1-2; D is uncertain. Between the trimmed V and J ends, which lost 2 bases and 0 bases, there was a span of 7 bases. The germline gives CDR1 SQVTM, CDR2 ANQGSEA. The CDR3 contains 13 residues. CDR3 sequence: CSVEWPTNYGYTF. For the CDR3, the DNA is TGCAGCGTTGAATGGCCAACTAACTATGGCTACACCTTC.

This clone was observed once. The chain employs TRBV4-1 and TRBJ1-2; weak D call: TRBD1 (6 bases). Germline V CDR1 and CDR2: MGHRA, YSYEKL. The V end lost 4 bases, the J end lost 4 bases, and 16 bases lay between the germline ends. This CDR3 region has 15 residues. Written as DNA, the CDR3 is TGCGCCAGCAGCCCAATACAGGACAGAATCTATGGCTACACCTTC. It is translated as CASSPIQDRIYGYTF.